This T cell receptor (beta chain) was observed in a study of OX40 agonist ivuxolimab in advanced cancers. Study outcomes and limitations: Several nonresponders also turned out to have low normalized T-cell clonal expansion. Expanded peripheral T cell antigen specificity was not determined.

From germline, CDR1 is SEHNR and CDR2 FQNEAQ (reference sequence). V dropped 3 bases and J dropped 3 bases, with 12 bases sitting between them. The CDR3 runs to 14 residues. TCRdb's table, derived via immunoSEQ multiplex PCR, lists solely in-frame clones and lacks some. The sample gives some 73,000 clones, 65% to 90% of which show up once; under 0.75% is in the top ten. About this clone: Its antigen is as yet unknown.

The TCR sequence derives from an adult with an advanced solid tumor such as melanoma, head and neck, liver or kidney cancer. The genes are TRBV7-9 and TRBJ2-7; no clear D gene. The sample in question was CD4+ or CD8+ T cells sorted from blood, obtained in a trial of the OX40 agonist ivuxolimab. The CDR3 DNA reads as TGTGCCAGCAGCTTTTCTCACGGAATCTACGAGCAGTACTTC. It specifies CASSFSHGIYEQYF.